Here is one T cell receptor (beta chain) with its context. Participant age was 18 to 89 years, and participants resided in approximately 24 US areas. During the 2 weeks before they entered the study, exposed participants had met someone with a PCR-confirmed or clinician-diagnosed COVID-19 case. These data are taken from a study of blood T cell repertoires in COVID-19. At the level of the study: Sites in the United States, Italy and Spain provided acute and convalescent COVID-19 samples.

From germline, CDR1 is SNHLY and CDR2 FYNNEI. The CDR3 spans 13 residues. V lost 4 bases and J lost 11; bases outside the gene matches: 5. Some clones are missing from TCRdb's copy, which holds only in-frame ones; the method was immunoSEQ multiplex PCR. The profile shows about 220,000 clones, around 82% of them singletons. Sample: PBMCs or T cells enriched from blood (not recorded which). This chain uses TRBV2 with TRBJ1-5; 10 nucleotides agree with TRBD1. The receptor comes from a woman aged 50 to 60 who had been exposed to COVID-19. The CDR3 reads CASSAGQGSTQHF. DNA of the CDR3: TGTGCCAGCAGTGCGGGACAGGGGAGCACCCAGCATTTT. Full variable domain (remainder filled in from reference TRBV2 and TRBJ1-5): EPEVTQTPSHQVTQMGQEVILRCVPISNHLYFYWYRQILGQKVEFLVSFYNNEISEKSEIFDDQFSVERPDGSNFTLKIRSTKLEDSAMYFCASSAGQGSTQHFGDGTRLSIL.